The clone carrying this T cell receptor beta chain showed up many times. The data were obtained in a study of T-cell reconstitution after alpha-beta-depleted transplantation in children. Library preparation (for TCRbeta) was performed with unique molecular identifiers. TCRdb fed the PCR reads into MiXCR, producing one record per CDR3 protein. Of 120,000 or so distinct CDR3 sequences listed, over 9% are singletons. V lost 1 base and J lost 5, with 14 bases in between. The germline gives CDR1 SQVTM, CDR2 ANQGSEA. CDR3 length: 14 residues. This TCR came from a human donor who donated a stem cell graft to a child with acute lymphoblastic leukemia. V is TRBV29-1 and J is TRBJ2-5, with D perhaps given as TRBD1 or TRBD2 (6 bases each). The specimen was PBMCs from the stem cell graft donor, collected from the stem cell graft. The CDR3 sequence: CSVEGLGGGETQYF. The DNA of the CDR3 is TGCAGCGTTGAAGGGTTGGGGGGCGGTGAGACCCAGTACTTC. Supplemented by reference TRBV29-1 and TRBJ2-5, the full variable domain reads SAVISQKPSRDICQRGTSLTIQCQVDSQVTMMFWYRQQPGQSLTLIATANQGSEATYESGFVIDKFPISRPNLTFSTLTVSNMSPEDSSIYLCSVEGLGGGETQYFGPGTRLLVL.